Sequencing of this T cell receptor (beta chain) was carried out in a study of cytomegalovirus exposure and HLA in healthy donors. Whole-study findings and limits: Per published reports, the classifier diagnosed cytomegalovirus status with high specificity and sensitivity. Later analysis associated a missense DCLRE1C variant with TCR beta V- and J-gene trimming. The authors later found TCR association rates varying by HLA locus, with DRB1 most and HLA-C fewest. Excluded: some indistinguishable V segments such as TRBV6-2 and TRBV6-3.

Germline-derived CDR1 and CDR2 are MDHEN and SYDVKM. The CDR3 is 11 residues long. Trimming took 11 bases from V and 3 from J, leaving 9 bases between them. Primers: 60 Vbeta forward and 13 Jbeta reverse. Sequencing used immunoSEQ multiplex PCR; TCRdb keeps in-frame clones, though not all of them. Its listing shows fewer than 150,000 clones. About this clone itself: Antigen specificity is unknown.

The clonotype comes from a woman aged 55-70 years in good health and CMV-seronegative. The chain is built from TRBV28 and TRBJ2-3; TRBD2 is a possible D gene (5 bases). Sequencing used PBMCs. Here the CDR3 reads CAVGRTDTQYF. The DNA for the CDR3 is TGTGCCGTGGGGAGAACAGATACGCAGTATTTT.